This TCR beta chain was sequenced for a study of T cell responses to AZD1222 COVID-19 vaccine. Study details: Pooled together were second doses at about 4 or about 12 weeks.

Libraries were prepared by immunoSEQ multiplex PCR; TCRdb keeps only in-frame clonotypes and omits some of them. The sample holds some 160,000 clones; about 92% are singletons and the top ten take roughly 0.9%. Germline V lookup: CDR1 MDHEN, CDR2 SYDVKM. The germline V and J ends were trimmed by 6 bases and 0 bases, with 16 bases remaining between them. This CDR3 region has 16 residues. This TCR came from an adult in good health. The gene calls are TRBV28 and TRBJ2-3; D perhaps matches TRBD2 (5 bases). The input for sequencing was peripheral blood, taken on day 0 of AZD1222 vaccination. CDR3 amino acids: CASSREGGPSTDTQYF. The DNA for the CDR3 is TGTGCCAGCAGCAGAGAAGGAGGTCCCAGCACAGATACGCAGTATTTT.